The 2 T cell receptor beta chains reported below all come from one sample, sequenced in a study of blood T cell repertoires in COVID-19. Sequencing used immunoSEQ multiplex PCR; TCRdb keeps in-frame clones, though not all of them. The data contain 200,000 or so clones, 88% of them seen just once; the ten biggest clones take up approximately 2.7%. The sample consisted of PBMCs or T cells enriched from blood (not recorded which). These receptor sequences come from a woman aged 25 to 39 who had recovered from COVID-19.

The rearrangement joins TRBV19 to TRBJ2-2, with 9 bases fitting TRBD1. V shed 7 bases, J shed 6 bases, and the junction held 12 bases outside the gene matches. CDR1 and CDR2 (germline): LNHDA, SQIVND (reference sequence). The CDR3 contains 16 residues. The CDR3 sequence is CASIEPGQGIAGELFF. The CDR3 DNA reads TGTGCCAGTATTGAACCGGGACAGGGTATAGCCGGGGAGCTGTTTTTT. Complete variable domain (other parts from reference TRBV19 and TRBJ2-2): DGGITQSPKYLFRKEGQNVTLSCEQNLNHDAMYWYRQDPGQGLRLIYYSQIVNDFQKGDIAEGYSVSREKKESFPLTVTSAQKNPTAFYLCASIEPGQGIAGELFFGEGSRLTVL.

The CDR3 DNA follows: TGTGCCAGTAGTATTAGGGGGAGCAATCAGCCCCAGCATTTT. It is translated as CASSIRGSNQPQHF. The V call is TRBV19, the J call TRBJ1-5, with a weak D call TRBD1 (6 bases). CDR1 and CDR2 from the germline V gene are LNHDA and SQIVND (reference sequence). The V and J ends lost 3 bases and 1 base respectively, with 7 bases between them. The CDR3 is 14 residues long.